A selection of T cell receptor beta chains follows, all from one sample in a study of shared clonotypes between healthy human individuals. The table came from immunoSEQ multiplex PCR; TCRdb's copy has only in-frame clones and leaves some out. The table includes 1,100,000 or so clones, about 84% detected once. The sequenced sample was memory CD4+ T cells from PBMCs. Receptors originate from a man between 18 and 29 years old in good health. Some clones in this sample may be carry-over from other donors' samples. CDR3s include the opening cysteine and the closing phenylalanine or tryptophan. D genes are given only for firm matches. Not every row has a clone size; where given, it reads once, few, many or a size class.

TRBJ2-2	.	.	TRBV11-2	TGTGCCAGCAGCTTAGATCTATTAGGAACCGGGGAGCTGTTTTTT	CASSLDLLGTGELFF
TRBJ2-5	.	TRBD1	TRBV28	TGTGCCAGCAGGCGGACAGGAGACCAAGAGACCCAGTACTTC	CASRRTGDQETQYF
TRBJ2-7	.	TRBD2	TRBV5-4	TGTGCCAGCAGGCAATCCGGGCTAGCGGGAGCGGGGGAGCAGTACTTC	CASRQSGLAGAGEQYF
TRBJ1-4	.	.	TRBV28	TGTGCCAGCAGTTGGGTCGGAGCAACTAATGAAAAACTGTTTTTT	CASSWVGATNEKLFF
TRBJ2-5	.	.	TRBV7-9	TGTGCCAGCAGCCCCGGGGGTAGGGAGACCCAGTACTTC	CASSPGGRETQYF
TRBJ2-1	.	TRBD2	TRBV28	TGTGCCAGCAGTGAAACTAGCGGGAGGGACTACAATGAGCAGTTCTTC	CASSETSGRDYNEQFF
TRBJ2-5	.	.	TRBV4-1	TGCGCCAGCAGCCAAGGACCCACGGAGGAGACCCAGTACTTC	CASSQGPTEETQYF
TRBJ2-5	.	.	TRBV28	TGTGCCAGCAGCATTAGCCTGCTTCGGGCCCAGTACTTC	CASSISLLRAQYF
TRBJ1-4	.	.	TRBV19	TGTGCCAGTAGTACAACAGGGAGGAGAGAAAAACTGTTTTTT	CASSTTGRREKLFF
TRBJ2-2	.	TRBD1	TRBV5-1	TGCGCCAGCAGCTTGGTACAGGGGTGGACCGGGGAGCTGTTTTTT	CASSLVQGWTGELFF
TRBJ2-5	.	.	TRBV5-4	TGTGCCAGCAGCTTTACAGGGAGCGGCGAGACCCAGTACTTC	CASSFTGSGETQYF
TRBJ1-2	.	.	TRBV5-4	TGTGCCAGCAGCCCTTCCGCCGGGGGGCTCAACTATGGCTACACCTTC	CASSPSAGGLNYGYTF
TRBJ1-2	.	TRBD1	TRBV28	TGTGCCACCGGGGACAGTAACTATGGCTACACCTTC	CATGDSNYGYTF
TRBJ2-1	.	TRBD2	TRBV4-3	TGCGCCAGCAGCCAAGGACTAGCGGGAGCAGCAGGGTCCAATGAGCAGTTCTTC	CASSQGLAGAAGSNEQFF
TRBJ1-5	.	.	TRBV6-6	TGTGCCAGCAGACGGGGGTGGCAGGGCGAGAATCAGCCCCAGCATTTT	CASRRGWQGENQPQHF
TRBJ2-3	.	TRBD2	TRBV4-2	TGTGCCAGCAGTCCTAGCGGGAGGCCAAGTAGCACAGATACGCAGTATTTT	CASSPSGRPSSTDTQYF
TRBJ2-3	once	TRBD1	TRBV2	TGTGCCCGCACGACGACAGGGGGCACAGATACGCAGTATTTT	CARTTTGGTDTQYF
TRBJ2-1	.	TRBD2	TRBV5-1	TGCGCCAGCAGGCTAGCGGGAGAGACCTACAATGAGCAGTTCTTC	CASRLAGETYNEQFF
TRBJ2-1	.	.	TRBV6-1	TGTGCCAGCAGTGGACGGGACCACCGATCCTACAATGAGCAGTTCTTC	CASSGRDHRSYNEQFF
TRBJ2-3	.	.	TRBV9	TGTGCCAGCAGCGTCCTTAATGTGGATACGCAGTATTTT	CASSVLNVDTQYF
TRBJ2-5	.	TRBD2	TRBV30	TGTGCTTGGGGGGGAGAAGAGACCCAGTACTTC	CAWGGEETQYF
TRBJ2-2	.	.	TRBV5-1	TGCGCCAGCAAAGGACAGACCAACACCGGAGAGCTGTTTTTT	CASKGQTNTGELFF
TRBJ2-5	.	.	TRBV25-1	TGTGCCAGCAGTGGGGGGCAGGGTCCCCAAGAGACCCAGTACTTC	CASSGGQGPQETQYF
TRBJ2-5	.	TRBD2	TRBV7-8	TGTGCCAGCAGCCAGGGACTAGCGGGAGTTCGGGAGACCCAGTACTTC	CASSQGLAGVRETQYF
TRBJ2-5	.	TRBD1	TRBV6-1	TGTGCCAGCAGTGAAGCCTCCGGGACAGCAAAAGAGACCCAGTACTTC	CASSEASGTAKETQYF
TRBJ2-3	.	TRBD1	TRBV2	TGTGCCGGCAGGGCAGACAGGGGGGGTACAGATACGCAGTATTTT	CAGRADRGGTDTQYF
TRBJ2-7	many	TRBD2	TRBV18	TGTGCCAGCTCACCACCTGACGGGAGGGCCCTGGGGGAGCAGTACTTC	CASSPPDGRALGEQYF
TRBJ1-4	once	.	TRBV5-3	TGTGCCAGAAGCTCCACCAAATCTCCCGATGAACTGTTTTTT	CARSSTKSPDELFF
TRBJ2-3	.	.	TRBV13	TGTGCCAGCAGCAAGAACGGACTCGGAGAGTGGGATACGCAGTATTTT	CASSKNGLGEWDTQYF
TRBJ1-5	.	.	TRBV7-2	TGTGCCAGCAGCTCCCGACGGAATAGCAATCAGCCCCAGCATTTT	CASSSRRNSNQPQHF
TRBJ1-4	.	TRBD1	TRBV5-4	TGTGCCAGCAGCTCAGGGGGGACTAATGAAAAACTGTTTTTT	CASSSGGTNEKLFF
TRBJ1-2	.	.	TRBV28	TGTGCCAGCAGTCCTGCGATCTATGGCTACACCTTC	CASSPAIYGYTF
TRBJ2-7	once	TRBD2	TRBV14	TGTGCCAGCAGCCAATTGCTAGCGGGCAACTCCTACGAGCAGTACTTC	CASSQLLAGNSYEQYF
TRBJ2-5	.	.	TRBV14	TGTGCCAGCAGCCAGGCAGAGACCCAGTACTTC	CASSQAETQYF
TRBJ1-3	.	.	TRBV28	TGTGCCAGCTGGGGTCAGGGAAACACCATATATTTT	CASWGQGNTIYF
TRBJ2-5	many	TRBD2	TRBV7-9	TGTGCCAGCAGCTCTAGCGGGGCGGAGACCCAGTACTTC	CASSSSGAETQYF
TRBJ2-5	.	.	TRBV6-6	TGTGCCAGCAGTTACTCGACAGGAGTGGTAGAGCAGTACTTC	CASSYSTGVVEQYF
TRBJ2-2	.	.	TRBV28	TGTGCCAGCCTTAGTGCTAGCTGGAACACCGGGGAGCTGTTTTTT	CASLSASWNTGELFF
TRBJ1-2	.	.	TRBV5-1	TGCGCCAGCAGCTTGGTACAGGCGATCAATCCCTATGGCTACACCTTC	CASSLVQAINPYGYTF
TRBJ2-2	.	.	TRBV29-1	TGCAGCGTTGAAGATCGATCTCTGAACACCGGGGAGCTGTTTTTT	CSVEDRSLNTGELFF
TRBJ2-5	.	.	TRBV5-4	TGTGCCAGCAGCGGACAGAACCAAGAGACCCAGTACTTC	CASSGQNQETQYF
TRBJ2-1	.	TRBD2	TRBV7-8	TGTGCCAGCAGCTTAGTTTGGGCTAGCGGGCCCAATGAGCAGTTCTTC	CASSLVWASGPNEQFF
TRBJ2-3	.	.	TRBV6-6	TGTGCCAGCAGGTCCTACCCTATGGCGACAGATACGCAGTATTTT	CASRSYPMATDTQYF
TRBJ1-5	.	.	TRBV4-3	TGCGCCAGCAGCCAAGAAGGAGGGTCCCACTATAGCAATCAGCCCCAGCATTTT	CASSQEGGSHYSNQPQHF
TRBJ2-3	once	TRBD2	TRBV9	TGTGCCAGCAGCCCCACTAGCGGGATTAACACAGATACGCAGTATTTT	CASSPTSGINTDTQYF
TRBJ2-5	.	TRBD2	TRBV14	TGTGCCAGCAGCCCAAATCTCCTAGCGGGCGTGAGAGAGACCCAGTACTTC	CASSPNLLAGVRETQYF
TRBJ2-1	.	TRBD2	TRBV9	TGTGCCAGCAGCGCTGGACTAGCGAGGACGCTTGAGCAGTTCTTC	CASSAGLARTLEQFF
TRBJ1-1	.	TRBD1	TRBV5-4	TGTGCCAGCAGCTTGTACGTGGGGCAGGGGGCTGGTGAAGCTTTCTTT	CASSLYVGQGAGEAFF
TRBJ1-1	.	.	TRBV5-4	TGTGCCAGCAGCCGGGGGGCAGGGTGGGCGGAAGCTTTCTTT	CASSRGAGWAEAFF
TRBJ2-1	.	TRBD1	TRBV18	TGTGCCAGCTCACCCGGGACAGCTCACAATGAGCAGTTCTTC	CASSPGTAHNEQFF
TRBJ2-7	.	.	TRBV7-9	TGTGCCAGCAGCACAGGAGGGGCGCTCTCCTACGAGCAGTACTTC	CASSTGGALSYEQYF
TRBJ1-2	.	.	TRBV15	TGTGCCACCAGCCCAAGTAGCCGGGGCAGACTCTATGGCTACACCTTC	CATSPSSRGRLYGYTF